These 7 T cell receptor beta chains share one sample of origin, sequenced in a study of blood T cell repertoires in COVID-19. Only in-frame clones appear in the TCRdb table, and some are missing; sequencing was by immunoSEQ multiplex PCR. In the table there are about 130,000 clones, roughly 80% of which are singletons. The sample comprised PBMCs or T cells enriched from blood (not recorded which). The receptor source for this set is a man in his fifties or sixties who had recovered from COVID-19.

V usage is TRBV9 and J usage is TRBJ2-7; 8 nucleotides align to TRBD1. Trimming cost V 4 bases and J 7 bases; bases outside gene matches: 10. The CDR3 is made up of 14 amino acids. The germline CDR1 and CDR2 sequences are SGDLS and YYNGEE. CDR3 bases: TGTGCCAGCAGCACATTCGACAGGGGAAGGGAGCAGTACTTC. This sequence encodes CASSTFDRGREQYF.

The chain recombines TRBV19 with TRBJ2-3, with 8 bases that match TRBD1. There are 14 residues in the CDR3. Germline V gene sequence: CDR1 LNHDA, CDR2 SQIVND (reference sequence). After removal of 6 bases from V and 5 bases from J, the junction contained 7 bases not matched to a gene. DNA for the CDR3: TGTGCCAGTAGAGGGACAGGTACCCGAGATACGCAGTATTTT. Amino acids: CASRGTGTRDTQYF.

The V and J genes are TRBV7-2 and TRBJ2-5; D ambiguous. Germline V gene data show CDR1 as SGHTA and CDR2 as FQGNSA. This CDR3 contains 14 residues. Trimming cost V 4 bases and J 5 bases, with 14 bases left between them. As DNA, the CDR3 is TGTGCCAGCAGCTCGGGTATTTTACGCGAGACCCAGTACTTC. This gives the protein CASSSGILRETQYF.

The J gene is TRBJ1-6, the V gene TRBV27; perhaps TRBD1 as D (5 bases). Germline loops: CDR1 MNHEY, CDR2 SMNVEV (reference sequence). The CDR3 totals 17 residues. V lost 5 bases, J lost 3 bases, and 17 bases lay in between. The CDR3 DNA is TGTGCCAGCAGTCAGTTGACAGAAGGAAGCTATAATTCACCCCTCCACTTT. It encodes CASSQLTEGSYNSPLHF.

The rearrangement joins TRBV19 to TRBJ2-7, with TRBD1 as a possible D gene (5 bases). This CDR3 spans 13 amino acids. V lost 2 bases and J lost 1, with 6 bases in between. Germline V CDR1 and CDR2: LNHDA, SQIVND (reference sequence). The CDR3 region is CASSITGSYEQYF. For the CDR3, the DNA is TGTGCCAGTAGTATAACAGGTTCCTACGAGCAGTACTTC.

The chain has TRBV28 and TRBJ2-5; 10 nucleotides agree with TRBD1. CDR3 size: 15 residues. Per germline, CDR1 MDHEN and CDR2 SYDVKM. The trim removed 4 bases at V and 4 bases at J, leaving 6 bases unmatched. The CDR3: CASSSRQGAGETQYF. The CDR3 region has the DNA TGTGCCAGCAGTTCTAGACAGGGGGCAGGAGAGACCCAGTACTTC.

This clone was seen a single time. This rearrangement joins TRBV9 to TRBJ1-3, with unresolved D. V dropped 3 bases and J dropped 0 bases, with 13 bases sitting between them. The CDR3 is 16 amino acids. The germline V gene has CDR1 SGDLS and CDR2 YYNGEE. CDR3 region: CASSATGARSGNTIYF. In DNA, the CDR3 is TGTGCCAGCAGCGCAACGGGAGCTCGCTCTGGAAACACCATATATTTT.